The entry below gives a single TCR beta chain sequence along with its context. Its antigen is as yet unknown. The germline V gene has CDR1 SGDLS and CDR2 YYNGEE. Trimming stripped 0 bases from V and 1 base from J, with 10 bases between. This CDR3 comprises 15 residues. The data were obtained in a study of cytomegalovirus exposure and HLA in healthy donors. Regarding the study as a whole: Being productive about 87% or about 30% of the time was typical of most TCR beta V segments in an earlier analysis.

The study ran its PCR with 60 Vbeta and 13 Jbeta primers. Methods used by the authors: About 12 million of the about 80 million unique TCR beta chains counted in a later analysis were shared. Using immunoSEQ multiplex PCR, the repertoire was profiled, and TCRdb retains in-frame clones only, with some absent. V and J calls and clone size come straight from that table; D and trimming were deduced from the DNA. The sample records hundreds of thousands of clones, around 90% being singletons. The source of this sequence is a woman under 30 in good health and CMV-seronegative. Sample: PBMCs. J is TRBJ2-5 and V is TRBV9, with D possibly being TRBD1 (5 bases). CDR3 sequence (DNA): TGTGCCAGCAGCGTAGGGGGCAGCCTCCAAGAGACCCAGTACTTC. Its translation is CASSVGGSLQETQYF. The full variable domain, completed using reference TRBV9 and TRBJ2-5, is DSGVTQTPKHLITATGQRVTLRCSPRSGDLSVYWYQQSLDQGLQFLIQYYNGEERAKGNILERFSAQQFPDLHSELNLSSLELGDSALYFCASSVGGSLQETQYFGPGTRLLVL.